This TCR beta chain was recorded in a study of T cells in women clearing cervical HPV infection. Across the whole study: Controls' single incident HPV16 infection cleared within 12 months without precancer.

Study conclusions and caveats: TRBV6-7 relative abundance averaged 0.11% in cases and 0.16% in controls.

This table comes from immunoSEQ multiplex PCR, and its TCRdb copy is limited to in-frame clones, with some not included. The sample shows approximately 37,000 clones, and under 6.5% sits with its ten largest clones. Comments on this clone: What it binds is not known. The missing CDR3 end, 3 residues past where the read stops, is filled in from the germline J gene.

Germline V CDR1 and CDR2: LNHDA, SQIVND (reference sequence). The CDR3 totals 15 residues. Trimming removed 5 bases from V and 0 bases from J, with 12 bases in between. The rearrangement links TRBV19 to TRBJ2-3; a possible D gene is TRBD1 (7 bases). Sequences were obtained from blood buffy coat. The TCR sequence derives from a woman between 18 and 70 years old with a cervical HPV16 infection that either progressed to CIN3+ or cleared (not recorded which). CDR3 bases read: TGTGCCAGTAGTGCGGGACAGACTAGCACAGATACG. Its translation: CASSAGQTSTDT. The whole CDR3 protein reads CASSAGQTSTDTQYF.